The T cell receptor beta chain under discussion was sequenced for a study of T cell repertoires in cytomegalovirus infection. Study background: Both CMV infection and a matching HLA type were indicated by public TCR beta signatures.

TCRdb called the reads again in MiXCR, with one record for every CDR3 protein. The sample lists about 230,000 distinct CDR3 sequences, 20% to 25% occurring once. This CDR3 is built from 14 residues. Germline CDR1 is LNHDA and CDR2 is SQIVND (reference sequence). Trimming cost V 1 base and J 5 bases, with 12 bases left between them. Remarks on this clonotype: The antigen remains unidentified. Possible read error: a much larger clone is one base away.

Study-wide results and limits: In two of eight donors, the top clonotype was HLA-C-restricted CMV-specific.

The gene calls are TRBV19 and TRBJ2-7; D perhaps matches TRBD1 (6 bases). The sequence came from a human donor in good health (CMV status not recorded). Some clones in this sample may be carry-over from other donors' samples. The sample consisted of CD8+ T cells from PBMCs. CDR3 amino acids: CASSIGGPADEQYF. CDR3 bases: TGTGCCAGTAGTATAGGGGGGCCCGCCGACGAGCAGTACTTC.